The 19 T cell receptor beta chains below were found in one sample sequenced in a study of T cells in Graves' hyperthyroidism and ophthalmopathy. Amplification yielded TCR beta CDR3 regions, with RNA transcripts as the source. During a first-round RT-PCR of the TCR CDR3, the HTBI primer set was used. TCRdb recomputed calls from the multiplex PCR reads with MiXCR, one row per CDR3 protein. The table shows tens of thousands of distinct CDR3 sequences, with over 45% occurring only once. Sequenced sample: peripheral blood or thyroid tissue (not recorded which). The receptors here all came from a woman aged 50 to 60 with Graves' hyperthyroidism.

In its sample, this clonotype was seen many times. This chain uses TRBV15 with TRBJ1-4; a weak D match, TRBD1 (6 bases). The germline V gene encodes CDR1 LNHNV and CDR2 YYDKDF (reference sequence). This CDR3 comprises 16 residues. V was trimmed by 1 base and J by 6 bases, leaving 15 bases between them. In nucleotides, the CDR3 is TGTGCCACCAGCAGAGTCCCAGGGGTAACGGATGAAAAACTGTTTTTT. This gives the protein CATSRVPGVTDEKLFF.

V usage is TRBV11-2 and J usage is TRBJ2-7; 13 positions match TRBD2. Germline V CDR1 and CDR2: SGHAT, FQNNGV. J gave up 4 bases and V 5 bases, and 11 bases lay outside the gene matches. This CDR3 spans 17 amino acids. The CDR3 loop reads CASSPPGLAGVGYEQYF. CDR3 bases: TGTGCCAGCAGCCCTCCCGGACTAGCGGGAGTAGGTTACGAGCAGTACTTC.

This clonotype was found many times. The rearrangement links TRBV7-2 to TRBJ2-7; no definite D call. V lost 1 base and J lost 0, with 10 bases in between. Germline V gene sequence: CDR1 SGHTA, CDR2 FQGNSA. The CDR3 runs 15 residues. The CDR3 nucleotides read TGTGCCAGCAGCTTAGAGGGTAGGGTCTCCTACGAGCAGTACTTC. Translating gives CASSLEGRVSYEQYF.

The chain couples TRBV2 to TRBJ1-4; D perhaps matches TRBD1 (6 bases). This CDR3 region has 16 residues. V dropped 1 base and J dropped 8 bases, with 17 bases sitting between them. Germline V CDR1 and CDR2: SNHLY, FYNNEI. In nucleotides, the CDR3 is TGTGCCAGCAGTGAAGGTTTCATGGGGGGCGGCGAAAAACTGTTTTTT. It translates to CASSEGFMGGGEKLFF.

The genes are TRBV7-2 and TRBJ1-5; D might be TRBD1 (6 bases). Trimming cost V 3 bases and J 0 bases, with 12 bases left between them. Germline V gene data show CDR1 as SGHTA and CDR2 as FQGNSA. The CDR3 contains 16 residues. The CDR3, as DNA: TGTGCCAGCAGCTTTTGGGACACATATAGCAATCAGCCCCAGCATTTT. It codes for CASSFWDTYSNQPQHF.

This clonotype has at least ten counts. This CDR3 reads CATATGRETQYF. CDR3 in DNA: TGTGCCACCGCGACAGGGCGGGAGACCCAGTACTTC. This sequence joins TRBV25-1 and TRBJ2-5, with 7 bases identical to TRBD1. The V gene's germline CDR1 is MGHDK and CDR2 SYGVNS. V dropped 10 bases and J dropped 5; count of bases not matched to a gene: 7. The CDR3 has 12 amino acids. Drawing the rest from reference TRBV25-1 and TRBJ2-5, the complete variable domain is EADIYQTPRYLVIGTGKKITLECSQTMGHDKMYWYQQDPGMELHLIHYSYGVNSTEKGDLSSESTVSRIRTEHFPLTLESARPSHTSQYLCATATGRETQYFGPGTRLLVL.

The chain links TRBV28 to TRBJ2-2, with TRBD2 identical over 7 bases. The CDR3 runs to 13 residues. The V and J ends lost 10 bases and 4 bases, in that order; junction bases with no gene match: 6. Germline lookup yields CDR1 MDHEN and CDR2 SYDVKM. CDR3 nucleotide sequence: TGTGCCAACAGCCAGCGGGGCACCGGGGAGCTGTTTTTT. This sequence encodes CANSQRGTGELFF.

On this clonotype itself: Relative to the germline gene, one junction end is altered; a read error may explain this. The chain employs TRBV28 and TRBJ1-4; 9 nucleotides match TRBD1. The CDR3 is 14 residues long. Germline CDR1 and CDR2: MDHEN and SYDVKM. This chain's CDR3 is CAGSLTGGLEKLFF. The CDR3 DNA reads as TGTGCCGGCAGCCTGACAGGGGGACTGGAAAAACTGTTTTTC.

This clonotype was detected only a few times. A much larger clone differs by one base, so this may be a read error. The rearrangement links TRBV24-1 to TRBJ2-7; 8 bases map to TRBD2. Germline CDR1 KGHDR, CDR2 SFDVKD. The CDR3 spans 15 residues. As DNA, the CDR3 is TGTGCCACCAGTGATTTCCAAGCGGGAGTGCCCGAGCAGTGCTTC. It specifies CATSDFQAGVPEQCF.

The chain has TRBV29-1 and TRBJ1-2, with a tentative D call TRBD1 (6 bases). Germline V CDR1 and CDR2: SQVTM, ANQGSEA. This CDR3 contains 11 residues. CDR3 in DNA: TGCAGTGGAGCGGACAGCTATGGCTACACCTTC. It translates to CSGADSYGYTF.

This chain links TRBV13 with TRBJ1-5; D unresolved. This CDR3 is built from 14 residues. V lost 5 bases and J 2 bases, leaving 10 bases between the germline ends. Per germline, CDR1 PRHDT and CDR2 FYEKMQ (reference sequence). The CDR3 DNA sequence: TGTGCCAGCAGCACGGTATATGGCAATCAGCCCCAGCATTTT. It translates to CASSTVYGNQPQHF.

The chain uses TRBV20-1 and TRBJ2-7; TRBD2 matches at 11 bases. V trimming: 4 bases; J trimming: 5 bases; junction bases outside the gene matches: 10. The CDR3 runs to 15 residues. CDR1 DFQATT and CDR2 SNEGSKA come from the germline V gene (reference sequence). The CDR3 DNA follows: TGCAGTGCTATCACCGGGACTAGCGGCTGGGACGAGCAGTACTTC. This sequence encodes CSAITGTSGWDEQYF.

This chain connects TRBV20-1 to TRBJ2-7; 10 nucleotides line up with TRBD1. V gave up 1 base and J gave up 3 bases; unmatched junction bases: 9. Germline CDR1 and CDR2: DFQATT and SNEGSKA (reference sequence). The CDR3 spans 16 residues. The CDR3 region is CSARGDRGVLGYEQYF. The CDR3, as DNA: TGCAGTGCTAGAGGGGACAGGGGAGTACTGGGCTACGAGCAGTACTTC.

To note about this clonotype: At one end, the junction sequence differs from germline, possibly due to a read error. J is TRBJ2-2 and V is TRBV5-1; TRBD1 agrees at 7 bases. Germline V gene sequence: CDR1 SGHRS, CDR2 YFSETQ. This CDR3 region has 15 residues. This chain's CDR3 is CPSSRDSENTGELFF. The CDR3 bases are TGCCCCAGCAGCCGGGACAGCGAGAACACCGGGGAGCTGTTTTTT.

This sequence joins TRBV2 and TRBJ2-5; 7 nucleotides line up with TRBD1. The CDR3 spans 15 residues. Germline CDR1 reads SNHLY; CDR2 reads FYNNEI. The V segment lost 6 bases and the J segment 1 base; nucleotides outside the gene matches: 8. DNA for the CDR3: TGTGCCAGCAGATCGACAGGGAGTCCCCAAGAGACCCAGTACTTC. It is translated as CASRSTGSPQETQYF.

This sequence joins TRBV10-2 and TRBJ2-7, with D perhaps assigned TRBD1 or TRBD2 (5 bases each). Germline V lookup: CDR1 WSHSY, CDR2 SAAADI. The germline V and J ends were trimmed by 6 bases and 2 bases, with 14 bases remaining between them. This CDR3 contains 14 residues. CDR3 sequence reads: CASSQGDGAYEQYF. The DNA of the CDR3 is TGCGCCAGCAGCCAAGGGGACGGAGCCTACGAGCAGTACTTC.

This clonotype was picked up many times. The V call is TRBV9, the J call TRBJ2-7, with 9 bases fitting TRBD1. This CDR3 is built from 15 residues. The J segment lost 5 bases and the V segment lost 3 bases, leaving 9 bases of the junction unmatched. Germline V CDR1 and CDR2: SGDLS, YYNGEE. In DNA form, the CDR3 reads TGTGCCAGCAGCGCCGATCCCGGGACAGGGAACGAGCAGTACTTC. It codes for CASSADPGTGNEQYF. The full variable domain, with the rest looked up from reference TRBV9 and TRBJ2-7, is DSGVTQTPKHLITATGQRVTLRCSPRSGDLSVYWYQQSLDQGLQFLIQYYNGEERAKGNILERFSAQQFPDLHSELNLSSLELGDSALYFCASSADPGTGNEQYFGPGTRLTVT.

The table lists this clonotype with many counts. The gene calls are TRBV12-3 or TRBV12-4 and TRBJ1-2; D perhaps matches TRBD1 (6 bases). Trimming left V 1 base short and J 4 bases short, with 16 bases between. The length of the CDR3 is 16 residues. The CDR3 nucleotides are TGTGCCAGCAGTTTAGATGTAGGGCCGGGGGCCTATGGCTACACCTTC. Translating gives CASSLDVGPGAYGYTF.

The chain carries TRBV28 and TRBJ1-6; 7 bases agree with TRBD1. The CDR3 is 13 residues long. Unmatched junction bases numbered 6, after V lost 8 bases and J lost 8 bases. The V gene's germline CDR1 is MDHEN and CDR2 SYDVKM. The CDR3 DNA follows: TGTGCCAGCGGCCGGGACAGAGATTCACCCCTCCACTTT. Residues: CASGRDRDSPLHF. Full variable domain (outside the CDR3, taken from reference TRBV28 and TRBJ1-6): DVKVTQSSRYLVKRTGEKVFLECVQDMDHENMFWYRQDPGLGLRLIYFSYDVKMKEKGDIPEGYSVSREKKERFSLILESASTNQTSMYLCASGRDRDSPLHFGNGTRLTVT.